This record concerns one TCR beta chain sequence. This clonotype turned up a few times. Its antigen is still unknown. One junction end disagrees with the germline gene, perhaps due to a read error. The germline V gene gives CDR1 as MNHNS and CDR2 as SASEGT. Including the terminal cysteine and phenylalanine, the CDR3 comprises 16 residues. Kept here is only the CDR3 DNA, which spans 48 bases and is read in frame from base 1. The entry originates in a study of blood T cells in healthy people across ages (dated by TCRdb to between 2015 and 2017). With respect to the entire study: Template switching captured roughly one uniquely barcoded TCR beta cDNA molecule per two T cells in model experiments. To track age-related changes in TCR beta repertoire diversity, the study relied on deep sequencing normalized with unique cDNA molecular identifiers. Four age groups were formed from the donors: young (average approximately 15 years), middle-aged (around 41), aged (about 62) and long-lived (around 82). To avoid experimental bias, donors of different ages were spread randomly across the sequencing lanes. Two additional independent replicas of 1 million unique cDNA reads from the same blood draw were analyzed for two donors (one aged 18 to 30 and one aged 80 or older).

The method was 5' RACE. The sequencer listed for this sample is Illumina HiSeq 2500. The second PCR ran for about 6 to 12 cycles and used a J-beta primer mix along with a sample-barcoded 5' primer. A template-switch 5' adaptor carrying 12 random nucleotides introduced a unique molecular identifier onto each TCR beta cDNA molecule. At least 3 million CDR3-containing paired-end reads were obtained from each sample. First-strand cDNA synthesis was performed from all RNA using the Mint cDNA synthesis kit, with priming by a TRBC-specific oligonucleotide. All cDNA was treated with uracil-DNA glycosylase and then went through a first 18-cycle PCR with the universal primers M1SS and BC2_uni_R. In the authors' own workflow: For normalization, 1 million high-quality reads were randomly selected from each sample, with every read carrying a distinct molecular identifier. Instead of being binned into consensus sequences, reads with shared molecular identifiers were discarded. MiTCR, run with a Q25 quality threshold and the strictest error-elimination algorithm, handled CDR3 identification, clonotype clustering and error correction. A nonparametric unseen species model with Euler transformation was used to estimate lower-bound total TCR beta diversity. TCRdb reprocessed the public reads (quality trimming at Q25 with fastp, clone calling with MiXCR) and kept in-frame beta chains. When rows share a CDR3 protein, they turn into one entry using the most common DNA and genes. These V and J calls originate from TCRdb's pipeline instead of the authors' own analysis. For this sample there are 450,000 to 700,000 distinct CDR3 sequences; about 25% appear just once. The ten largest make up around a sixth of the sample.

General study outcomes and caveats: Observed TCR beta diversity per million T cells fell roughly linearly with age, and a significant reduction was already apparent by age approximately 40. Bulk unsorted PBMC profiling prevented conclusive comparison of naive and antigen-experienced compartments. Because the CMV infection status of the donors was unknown, age-related changes in expanded clonotypes may potentially have been confounded. Compared with the aged group, the long-lived group had more naive CD4+ T cells, fewer expanded clones and increased TCR diversity, suggesting age selection. Total diversity estimates from one million sequenced T cells were considered lower bounds and underestimates. There was a strong correlation between observed TCR beta diversity and the percentage of naive T cells measured by flow cytometry.

The approximately 41 donors, aged roughly 6 to 95 years, were systemically healthy Caucasian individuals from Russia. Each donor gave 8.5 to 10 milliliters of peripheral blood, collected into EDTA-treated Vacutainer tubes. Ficoll-Paque density-gradient centrifugation was used to isolate PBMCs, with at least 7 million per sample. Total RNA, at least 6 micrograms per sample, was extracted from PBMCs with Trizol reagent. Naive CD45RAhigh/CD27high T cell percentages were measured by flow cytometry on a PBMC aliquot from every donor. This TCR was recovered from a woman between 65 and 79 years old in good health. In this chain, TRBV6-1 is recombined with TRBJ2-6, with TRBD1 perhaps the D gene, on 5 matching bases. Sequencing was performed on blood. Here is the DNA: TGTGCCAGCAGTGAGTCCCCCCGGCCTGGGGCCGACGTCCTGACTTTC. It specifies CASSESPRPGADVLTF.